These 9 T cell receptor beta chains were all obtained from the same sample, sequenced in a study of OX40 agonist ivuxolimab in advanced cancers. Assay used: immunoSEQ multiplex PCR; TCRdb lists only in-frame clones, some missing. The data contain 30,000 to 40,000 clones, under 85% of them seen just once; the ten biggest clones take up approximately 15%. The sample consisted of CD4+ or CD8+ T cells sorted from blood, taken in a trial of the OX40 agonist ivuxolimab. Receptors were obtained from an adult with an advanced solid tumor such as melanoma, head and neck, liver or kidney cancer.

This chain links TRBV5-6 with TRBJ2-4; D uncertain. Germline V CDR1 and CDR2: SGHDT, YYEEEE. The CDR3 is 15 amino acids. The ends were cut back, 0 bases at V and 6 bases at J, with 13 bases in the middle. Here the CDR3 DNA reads TGTGCCAGCAGCTTGGGGGTGACCCTGGGAAACATTCAGTACTTC. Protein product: CASSLGVTLGNIQYF.

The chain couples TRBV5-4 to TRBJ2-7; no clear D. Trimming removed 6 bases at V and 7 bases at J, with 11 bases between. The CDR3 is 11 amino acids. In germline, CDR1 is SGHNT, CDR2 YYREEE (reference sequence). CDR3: CASTLEVEQYF. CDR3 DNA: TGTGCCAGCACCCTGGAAGTGGAGCAGTACTTC. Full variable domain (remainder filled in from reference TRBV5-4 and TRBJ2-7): ETGVTQSPTHLIKTRGQQVTLRCSSQSGHNTVSWYQQALGQGPQFIFQYYREEENGRGNFPPRFSGLQFPNYSSELNVNALELDDSALYLCASTLEVEQYFGPGTRLTVT.

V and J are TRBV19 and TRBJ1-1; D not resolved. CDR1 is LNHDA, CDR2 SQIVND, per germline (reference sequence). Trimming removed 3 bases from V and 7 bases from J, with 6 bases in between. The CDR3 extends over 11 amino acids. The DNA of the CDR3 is TGTGCCAGTAGTATCGAGGATGAAGCTTTCTTT. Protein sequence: CASSIEDEAFF.

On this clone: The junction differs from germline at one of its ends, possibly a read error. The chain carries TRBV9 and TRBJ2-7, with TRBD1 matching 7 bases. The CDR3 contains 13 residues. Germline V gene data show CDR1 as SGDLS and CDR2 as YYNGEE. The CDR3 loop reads CASSTGTAYVQYF. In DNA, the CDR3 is TGTGCCAGCAGCACGGGGACAGCGTACGTGCAGTACTTC.

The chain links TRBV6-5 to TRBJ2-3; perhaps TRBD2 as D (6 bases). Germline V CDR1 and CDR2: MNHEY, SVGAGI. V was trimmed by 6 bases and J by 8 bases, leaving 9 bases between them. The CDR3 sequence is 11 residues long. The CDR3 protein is CASSHGGTQYF. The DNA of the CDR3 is TGTGCCAGCAGCCACGGGGGTACGCAGTATTTT.

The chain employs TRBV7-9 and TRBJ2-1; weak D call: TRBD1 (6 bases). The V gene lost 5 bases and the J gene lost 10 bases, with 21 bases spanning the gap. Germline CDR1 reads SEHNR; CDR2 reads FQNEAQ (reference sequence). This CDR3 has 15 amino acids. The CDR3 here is CASSPPNTRGGEQFF. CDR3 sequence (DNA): TGTGCCAGCAGCCCTCCAAATACCAGGGGTGGGGAGCAGTTCTTC.

CDR3 coding DNA: TGTGCCAGCAGACGACTAGCGGAGTCCTACGAGCAGTACTTC. Its protein is CASRRLAESYEQYF. The J gene is TRBJ2-7, the V gene TRBV7-8; 9 bases are a match to TRBD2. This CDR3 has 14 residues. V trimming: 6 bases; J trimming: 1 base; junction bases outside the gene matches: 4. CDR1 is SGHVS and CDR2 is FQNEAQ in the germline V gene.

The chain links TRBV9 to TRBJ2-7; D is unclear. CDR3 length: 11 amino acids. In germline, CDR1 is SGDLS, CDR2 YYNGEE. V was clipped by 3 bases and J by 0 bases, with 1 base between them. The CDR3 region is CASSASYEQYF. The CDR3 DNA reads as TGTGCCAGCAGCGCCTCCTACGAGCAGTACTTC.

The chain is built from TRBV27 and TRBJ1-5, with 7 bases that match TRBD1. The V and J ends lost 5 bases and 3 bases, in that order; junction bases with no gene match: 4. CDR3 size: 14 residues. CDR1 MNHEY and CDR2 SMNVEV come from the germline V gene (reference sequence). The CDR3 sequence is CASSPGQDNQPQHF. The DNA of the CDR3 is TGTGCCAGCAGTCCCGGACAGGACAATCAGCCCCAGCATTTT.